Listed here are 7 T cell receptor beta chains from one sample, sequenced in a study of blood T cell repertoires in COVID-19. Sequencing was performed with immunoSEQ multiplex PCR; in TCRdb, only in-frame clones are kept and a portion is missing. The sample has a few hundred thousand clones, about 85% seen once. The sample consisted of peripheral blood. These receptors came from a human donor with COVID-19, enrolled during active disease. The donor label of this sample is uncertain.

This clone was observed at least ten times. This chain links TRBV5-4 with TRBJ2-7; maybe TRBD1 (5 bases). The CDR3 length is 11 residues. Trimming took 2 bases from V and 6 from J, leaving 6 bases between them. CDR1 is SGHNT, CDR2 YYREEE, per germline (reference sequence). CDR3 in DNA: TGTGCCAGCAGCTTAACAGGCGAGCAGTACTTC. Its translation is CASSLTGEQYF.

The chain is built from TRBV29-1 and TRBJ1-1, with TRBD1 identical over 9 bases. The CDR3 is made up of 15 amino acids. Germline lookup yields CDR1 SQVTM and CDR2 ANQGSEA. The ends lost 6 bases at V and 4 bases at J; junction bases unmatched: 12. For the CDR3, the DNA is TGCAGCGTGGGGAACAGGGGGCCGGGTCGCACTGAAGCTTTCTTT. It specifies CSVGNRGPGRTEAFF. Complete variable domain (other parts from reference TRBV29-1 and TRBJ1-1): SAVISQKPSRDICQRGTSLTIQCQVDSQVTMMFWYRQQPGQSLTLIATANQGSEATYESGFVIDKFPISRPNLTFSTLTVSNMSPEDSSIYLCSVGNRGPGRTEAFFGQGTRLTVV.

This clone was recorded only once. This chain connects TRBV5-4 to TRBJ1-2; 7 bases fit TRBD1. Unmatched junction bases numbered 5, after V lost 1 base and J lost 2 bases. CDR3 size: 15 residues. Germline V gene lookup returns CDR1 SGHNT and CDR2 YYREEE (reference sequence). CDR3 loop: CASSLSQGGNYGYTF. The CDR3 DNA follows: TGTGCCAGCAGCTTGTCCCAAGGGGGCAACTATGGCTACACCTTC.

V usage is TRBV5-1 and J usage is TRBJ2-1, with a possible D match to TRBD2 (6 bases). V gave up 0 bases and J gave up 9 bases, with 13 bases separating them. CDR3 length: 14 residues. Per the germline V gene, CDR1 is SGHRS and CDR2 is YFSETQ. The CDR3 sequence: CASSLVPSAAEQFF. The CDR3 nucleotides read TGCGCCAGCAGCTTGGTCCCTAGCGCGGCTGAGCAGTTCTTC.

This clone was detected once. The chain employs TRBV19 and TRBJ1-5; unclear D gene. The germline V gene encodes CDR1 LNHDA and CDR2 SQIVND (reference sequence). The CDR3 length is 13 residues. V lost 7 bases and J lost 6, with 13 bases in between. The DNA of the CDR3 is TGTGCCAGTACCCTCAATCCCGGTCAGCCCCAGCATTTT. Encoded protein: CASTLNPGQPQHF.

There are a few counts of this clone. One end of the junction varies from germline; a read error may be responsible. This chain uses TRBV6-5 with TRBJ1-5, with 8 bases aligning to TRBD1. CDR1 and CDR2 (germline): MNHEY, SVGAGI. The CDR3 consists of 15 residues. The CDR3: CASSPDREYGQAQHF. CDR3 DNA: TGTGCCAGCAGTCCGGACAGGGAGTATGGTCAGGCCCAGCATTTT.

The chain employs TRBV6-6 and TRBJ1-1; TRBD1 matches at 10 bases. Germline CDR1 MNHNY, CDR2 SVGAGI (reference sequence). V was clipped by 6 bases and J by 4 bases; unmatched bases: 5. This CDR3 is 14 amino acids long. The CDR3 DNA is TGTGCCAGCAGGCCGACAGGGGGCGGCACTGAAGCTTTCTTT. Translated, it gives CASRPTGGGTEAFF.